Following are 18 T cell receptor beta chains from one sample sequenced in a study of T-cell memory formation after mild COVID-19. One entry per CDR3 protein, called by TCRdb with MiXCR from the 5' RACE reads. Of about 560,000 distinct CDR3 sequences listed, about 20% are singletons. The sample consisted of PBMCs or a T cell subset sorted from them (not recorded which). The source is an adult woman who had mild COVID-19 (a few samples of this study predate the infection). Cell type and time point are not known.

J is TRBJ2-1 and V is TRBV18, with D unresolved. Trimming cost V 5 bases and J 9 bases, with 29 bases left between them. The CDR3 extends over 18 amino acids. Germline V gene sequence: CDR1 KGHSH, CDR2 LQKENI. In nucleotides, the CDR3 is TGTGCCAGCTCAATCATACCCGGTGCGAGTGCCGTGGGTAGTGAGCAGTTCTTC. Amino acid sequence: CASSIIPGASAVGSEQFF.

The chain links TRBV6-5 to TRBJ2-7; tentatively, D is TRBD2 (6 bases). This CDR3 has 15 residues. CDR1 and CDR2 from the germline V gene are MNHEY and SVGAGI. Trimming cost V 2 bases and J 1 base, with 12 bases left between them. In DNA form, the CDR3 reads TGTGCCAGCAGTTACGGAGCGGGTTATTCCTACGAGCAGTACTTC. Its protein product is CASSYGAGYSYEQYF.

This chain uses TRBV15 with TRBJ2-7; tentatively, D is TRBD2 (7 bases). This CDR3 is built from 15 residues. V lost 4 bases and J lost 5, with 18 bases in between. Per germline, CDR1 LNHNV and CDR2 YYDKDF (reference sequence). The CDR3 DNA reads as TGTGCCACCAGCAACTGGGGGGGGCCGGGGAACGAGCAGTACTTC. Translated: CATSNWGGPGNEQYF.

The chain links TRBV9 to TRBJ2-6; TRBD1 matches 7 bases. The CDR3 contains 19 residues. Germline assignment: CDR1 SGDLS and CDR2 YYNGEE. V shed 1 base and J 0 bases; nucleotides not matched to a gene: 10. CDR3 amino acids: CASSVRQGAALSGANVLTF. The CDR3 region has the DNA TGTGCCAGCAGCGTAAGACAGGGTGCGGCGCTCTCTGGGGCCAACGTCCTGACTTTC.

This clonotype was detected only a few times. The junction and the germline gene differ at one end; a read error may be behind it. The chain uses TRBV18 and TRBJ2-4; D gene unclear. Germline loops: CDR1 KGHSH, CDR2 LQKENI. This CDR3 region has 14 residues. The CDR3 here is CASSPLRAKDIQYF. CDR3 sequence (DNA): TGTGCCAGCTCACCATTAAGGGCCAAAGACATTCAGTACTTC.

This clonotype was found a few times. J is TRBJ2-7 and V is TRBV25-1; unclear D gene. The CDR3 has 16 amino acids. The V gene lost 1 base and the J gene lost 7 bases, with 20 bases spanning the gap. Per the germline V gene, CDR1 is MGHDK and CDR2 is SYGVNS. The CDR3 is CASSESPGSPSREQYF. The CDR3 DNA is TGTGCCAGCAGTGAATCCCCCGGCAGCCCGTCCCGGGAGCAGTACTTC.

J is TRBJ2-5 and V is TRBV15, with D maybe TRBD2 (7 bases). The ends were cut back, 6 bases at V and 2 bases at J, with 16 bases in the middle. The CDR3 extends over 15 amino acids. Germline CDR1 and CDR2: LNHNV and YYDKDF (reference sequence). CDR3 in DNA: TGTGCCACCAGGTCAAGGGGGGGGCTTCAAGAGACCCAGTACTTC. Its protein is CATRSRGGLQETQYF.

This clonotype has more than one count but fewer than ten. The chain joins TRBV12-3 or TRBV12-4 to TRBJ2-3; 16 bases fit TRBD2. CDR3 length: 19 residues. Trimming removed 5 bases from V and 3 bases from J; junction bases left unmatched: 11. CDR3 bases: TGTGCCAGCAGTCCGACGGGACTAGCGGGAGGGCCAAGGACAGATACGCAGTATTTT. It encodes CASSPTGLAGGPRTDTQYF.

This clonotype was detected only a few times. This sequence joins TRBV28 and TRBJ2-7, with D unclear. V was shortened by 7 bases and J by 2 bases, with 18 bases between the two germline ends. CDR1 and CDR2 (germline): MDHEN, SYDVKM. The CDR3 is 15 residues long. The CDR3 region is CASTNLRAGAYEQYF. The CDR3 DNA is TGTGCCAGCACCAATCTCCGGGCAGGAGCCTACGAGCAGTACTTC.

The V call is TRBV3-1, the J call TRBJ1-1, with D uncertain. The germline V gene has CDR1 LGHDT and CDR2 YNNKEL (reference sequence). The CDR3 has 15 residues. Trimming took 4 bases from V and 4 from J, leaving 16 bases between them. The CDR3 sequence is CASSPRGRTRTEAFF. The CDR3 DNA sequence: TGTGCCAGCAGCCCTCGAGGAAGGACCCGCACTGAAGCTTTCTTT.

The chain uses TRBV27 and TRBJ2-3; perhaps TRBD1 as D (5 bases). Germline CDR1 and CDR2: MNHEY and SMNVEV (reference sequence). V shed 2 bases and J shed 3 bases, with 9 bases lying between them. This CDR3 has 14 amino acids. Here the CDR3 DNA reads TGTGCCAGCAGTTTAAGGACATATACAGATACGCAGTATTTT. Its protein product is CASSLRTYTDTQYF.

V and J are TRBV13 and TRBJ2-3; 14 nucleotides line up with TRBD2. CDR1 PRHDT and CDR2 FYEKMQ come from the germline V gene (reference sequence). The trim removed 3 bases at V and 5 bases at J, leaving 4 bases unmatched. This CDR3 region has 16 residues. The CDR3 coding sequence is TGTGCCAGCAGCTTGGGACTAGCGGGAGTAGTAGATACGCAGTATTTT. Protein sequence: CASSLGLAGVVDTQYF.

A few counts support this clonotype. The chain is built from TRBV7-9 and TRBJ1-1; D ambiguous. Trimming took off 3 bases at V and 1 base at J, with 12 bases between the two ends. The CDR3 extends over 15 amino acids. Germline values: CDR1 SEHNR, CDR2 FQNEAQ (reference sequence). The CDR3 reads CASSFLDNRNTEAFF. In DNA form, the CDR3 reads TGTGCCAGCAGCTTCCTAGATAACAGGAACACTGAAGCTTTCTTT.

This clonotype has only a few counts. V and J are TRBV20-1 and TRBJ2-3; D gene unclear. V lost 2 bases and J 2 bases, leaving 8 bases between the germline ends. This CDR3 has 13 amino acids. Germline V gene sequence: CDR1 DFQATT, CDR2 SNEGSKA (reference sequence). The CDR3 loop reads CSARKWDTDTQYF. The CDR3 nucleotides are TGCAGTGCTAGAAAGTGGGACACAGATACGCAGTATTTT.

The chain uses TRBV20-1 and TRBJ1-1; D remains ambiguous. CDR1 is DFQATT, CDR2 SNEGSKA, per germline (reference sequence). V lost 3 bases and J lost 6, with 14 bases in between. CDR3 length: 13 amino acids. CDR3: CSARRRGLSEAFF. DNA for the CDR3: TGCAGTGCTAGGCGTCGAGGACTCTCTGAAGCTTTCTTT.

This clonotype has ten or more counts. The V and J genes are TRBV11-2 and TRBJ2-1, with TRBD2 matching 8 bases. The J segment lost 3 bases and the V segment lost 2 bases, leaving 3 bases of the junction unmatched. This CDR3 spans 15 amino acids. Germline assignment: CDR1 SGHAT and CDR2 FQNNGV. This CDR3 is CASSLFSGSYNEQFF. CDR3 nucleotides: TGTGCCAGCAGCTTATTCAGCGGGAGCTACAATGAGCAGTTCTTC.

This sequence joins TRBV18 and TRBJ2-5; D is unresolved. The germline V gene encodes CDR1 KGHSH and CDR2 LQKENI. The CDR3 runs to 14 residues. The V end lost 3 bases, the J end lost 2 bases, and 10 bases lay between the germline ends. The CDR3 is CASSPLAQQETQYF. Here the CDR3 DNA reads TGTGCCAGCTCACCGTTAGCACAGCAAGAGACCCAGTACTTC. The complete variable domain, with remaining parts taken from reference TRBV18 and TRBJ2-5, reads NAGVMQNPRHLVRRRGQEARLRCSPMKGHSHVYWYRQLPEEGLKFMVYLQKENIIDESGMPKERFSAEFPKEGPSILRIQQVVRGDSAAYFCASSPLAQQETQYFGPGTRLLVL.

The chain joins TRBV2 to TRBJ2-5; 8 bases map to TRBD2. Germline V CDR1 and CDR2: SNHLY, FYNNEI. V trimming: 7 bases; J trimming: 2 bases; junction bases outside the gene matches: 9. The CDR3 consists of 15 residues. The CDR3 sequence is CASTASTSDQETQYF. For the CDR3, the DNA is TGTGCCAGCACCGCCTCGACTAGCGATCAAGAGACCCAGTACTTC.